This T cell receptor beta chain comes out of a study of shared clonotypes between healthy human individuals. In germline, CDR1 is MDHEN, CDR2 SYDVKM. Trimming at V came to 5 bases and at J to 4 bases, leaving 4 bases not matched to a gene. CDR3 length: 14 residues. Within Nashville, Tennessee resided all donors, each a Caucasian adult. Clones were read by immunoSEQ multiplex PCR, and TCRdb kept only the in-frame ones, dropping some. In the table there are about 470,000 clones, more than 75% of which are singletons. The clonotype was recovered from a woman aged 40 to 49 in good health. Some clones in this sample may be carry-over from other donors' samples. The J gene is TRBJ1-4, the V gene TRBV28; TRBD1 aligns across 7 bases. The sequenced sample consisted of PBMCs. The CDR3 here is CASSQGGINEKLFF. DNA of the CDR3: TGTGCCAGCAGTCAGGGGGGGATTAATGAAAAACTGTTTTTT. The complete variable domain, with remaining parts taken from reference TRBV28 and TRBJ1-4, reads DVKVTQSSRYLVKRTGEKVFLECVQDMDHENMFWYRQDPGLGLRLIYFSYDVKMKEKGDIPEGYSVSREKKERFSLILESASTNQTSMYLCASSQGGINEKLFFGSGTQLSVL.